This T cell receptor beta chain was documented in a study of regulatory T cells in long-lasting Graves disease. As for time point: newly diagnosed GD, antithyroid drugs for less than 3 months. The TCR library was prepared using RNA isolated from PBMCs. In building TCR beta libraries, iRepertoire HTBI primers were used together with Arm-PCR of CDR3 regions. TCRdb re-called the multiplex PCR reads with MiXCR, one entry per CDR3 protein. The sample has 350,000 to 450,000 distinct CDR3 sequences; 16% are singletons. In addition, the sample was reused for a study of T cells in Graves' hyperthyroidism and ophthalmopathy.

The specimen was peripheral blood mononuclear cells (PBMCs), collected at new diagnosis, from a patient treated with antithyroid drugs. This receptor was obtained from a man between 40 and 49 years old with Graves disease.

CDR3 nucleotide sequence: TGTGCCAGCAGCCACCCGGCCAACTCTGGGGCCAACGTCCTGACTTTC. It codes for CASSHPANSGANVLTF. The chain uses TRBV3-1 and TRBJ2-6; D gene ambiguous. The V and J ends lost 3 bases and 0 bases respectively, with 9 bases between them. Germline CDR1 LGHDT, CDR2 YNNKEL (reference sequence). CDR3 size: 16 residues.